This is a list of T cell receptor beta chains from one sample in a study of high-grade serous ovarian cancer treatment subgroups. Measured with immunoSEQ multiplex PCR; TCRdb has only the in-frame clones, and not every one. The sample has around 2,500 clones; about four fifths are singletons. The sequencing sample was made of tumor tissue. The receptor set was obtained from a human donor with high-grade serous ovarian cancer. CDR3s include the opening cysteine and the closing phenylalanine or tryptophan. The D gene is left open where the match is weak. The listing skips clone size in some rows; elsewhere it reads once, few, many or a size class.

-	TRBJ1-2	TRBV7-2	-	CASSFTGAYNYGYTF	TGTGCCAGCAGCTTTACAGGAGCCTATAACTATGGCTACACCTTC
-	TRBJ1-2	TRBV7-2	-	CASTRTGYGYTF	TGTGCCAGCACCAGGACCGGGTATGGCTACACCTTC
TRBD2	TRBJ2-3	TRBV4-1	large	CASSQTSGSTDTQYF	TGCGCCAGCAGCCAGACTAGCGGGAGCACAGATACGCAGTATTTT
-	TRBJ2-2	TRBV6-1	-	CASSPVSGPGELFF	TGTGCCAGCAGTCCCGTGTCGGGACCCGGGGAGCTGTTTTTT
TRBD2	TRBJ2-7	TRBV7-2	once	CASSPLAGAYEQYF	TGTGCCAGCAGCCCCCTAGCGGGGGCCTACGAGCAGTACTTC
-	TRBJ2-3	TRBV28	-	CASSAHLSSTDTQYF	TGTGCCAGCAGTGCCCACCTGTCTAGCACAGATACGCAGTATTTT
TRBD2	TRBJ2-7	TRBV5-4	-	CASSLGASGGTSVYEQYF	TGTGCCAGCAGCTTGGGGGCTAGCGGGGGGACCTCCGTCTACGAGCAGTACTTC
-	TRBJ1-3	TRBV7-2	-	CASSLRDGTQNTIYF	TGTGCCAGCAGCCTTCGGGACGGGACACAAAACACCATATATTTT
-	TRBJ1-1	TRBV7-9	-	CASSLGRTVGTEAFF	TGTGCCAGCAGCTTAGGGCGTACCGTGGGGACTGAAGCTTTCTTT
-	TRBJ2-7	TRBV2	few	CAILNRDPTEQYF	TGTGCCATCCTAAACAGGGACCCGACCGAGCAGTACTTC
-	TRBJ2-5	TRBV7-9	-	CASSSDRLVLQTQYF	TGTGCCAGCAGCTCCGACAGGCTCGTCTTGCAGACCCAGTACTTC
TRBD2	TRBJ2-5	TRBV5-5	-	CASSATSVETQYF	TGTGCCAGCAGCGCGACTAGCGTGGAGACCCAGTACTTC
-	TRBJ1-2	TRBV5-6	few	CASSLSSINYGYTF	TGTGCCAGCAGCTTGTCTTCCATTAACTATGGCTACACCTTC
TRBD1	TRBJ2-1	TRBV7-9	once	CASSPPDRDNEQFF	TGTGCCAGCAGCCCCCCGGACAGGGACAATGAGCAGTTCTTC
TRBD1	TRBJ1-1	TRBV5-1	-	CASSSYRGYTEAFF	TGCGCCAGCAGCTCGTACAGGGGTTACACTGAAGCTTTCTTT
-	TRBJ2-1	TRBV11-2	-	CASSLASGPAFF	TGTGCCAGCAGCTTAGCCAGCGGGCCCGCGTTCTTC
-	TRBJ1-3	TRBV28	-	CASSLPGVPGNTIYF	TGTGCCAGCAGTTTACCAGGGGTCCCCGGAAACACCATATATTTT
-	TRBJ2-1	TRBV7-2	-	CASSPGSTPNEQFF	TGTGCCAGCAGCCCGGGGTCGACCCCCAATGAGCAGTTCTTC
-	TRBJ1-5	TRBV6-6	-	CASSIQNPGTQPQHF	TGTGCCAGCTCAATTCAAAACCCGGGGACTCAGCCCCAGCATTTT
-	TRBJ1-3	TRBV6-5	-	CASSYSRGNTIYF	TGTGCCAGCAGTTACTCTCGAGGAAACACCATATATTTT